The sequence of this TCR beta chain was determined in a study of blood T cell repertoires in COVID-19 (dated by TCRdb to 2018 to 2021). At the level of the whole study: The collaborator samples originated in the United States, Italy and Spain and spanned the acute and convalescent phases of COVID-19. Sample metadata almost always included a de-identified subject ID, COVID-19 status, age in years and sex. Samples were obtained from the ongoing ImmuneRACE study (first 160 participants) and from over 1,000 subjects provided by 6 global collaborators. The prospective study material was composed of cDNA or gDNA derived from T cells, B-cell-depleted T cells, or PBMCs. The dataset comprised deeply sampled blood TCRbeta repertoires from subjects exposed to, actively infected with, or recovered from COVID-19. Where available, HLA class I and class II types were obtained from metadata supplied by the sample provider rather than from assay-based typing. The repertoires were released in a freely available public database meant as a resource for research on the immune response to SARS-CoV-2. The paper as a whole reports these results and caveats: How much clinical and demographic metadata was included differed by source and by participant, and the metadata was provided uncurated.

Collaborating institutions collected whole blood in K2EDTA tubes following their own protocols. For TCRbeta analysis, collaborator samples were shipped as frozen whole blood, as isolated PBMCs, or as DNA extracted from either sample type. There are a few counts of this clone. It has no known antigen specificity. No per-base quality is available; no much larger clone lies one base away. TCRbeta CDR3 regions were amplified from genomic DNA using the immunoSEQ Assay, a bias-controlled multiplex PCR. In the original analysis: The number of nucleated cells in each sample was estimated from the amplification of reference gene primers within the assay. To quantify the absolute abundance of each unique TCRbeta CDR3 rearrangement, sequence reads were collapsed and filtered. For each sample, productive Simpson clonality was calculated by taking the square root of Simpson's diversity index across productive rearrangements. TCRdb took this table from immuneACCESS and kept in-frame rearrangements with V and J called. Such tables lack part of the clones; where checked against another copy, unresolved V genes explain under half of the gap, and the rest is unexplained. The DNA gave D and trimming, while V, J and clone size come from that table. This sample has tens of thousands of clones in its table, and approximately 90% of those were observed once. The leading ten clones occupy approximately 1.5% of the sample.

Trimming costs V 3 bases and J 8 bases, and their ends lie 16 bases apart. The CDR3 holds 14 amino acids from the cysteine to the phenylalanine. Left in the record is the CDR3 DNA by itself, 42 bases read in frame from the first base. Sequences MDHEN (CDR1) and SYDVKM (CDR2) are obtained from the germline V gene. The sequencing input was peripheral blood. The receptor was derived from a human donor in a cohort sampled during active COVID-19. The chain joins TRBV28 to TRBJ1-2; the best D guess is TRBD1, with 5 bases matching. The CDR3 reads as follows: CASSFSQGSRGYTF. The nucleotides read TGTGCCAGCAGTTTCAGTCAGGGATCGAGGGGCTACACCTTC.